Listed below are T cell receptor beta chains from one sample, sequenced in a study of OX40 agonist ivuxolimab in advanced cancers. This table comes from immunoSEQ multiplex PCR, and its TCRdb copy is limited to in-frame clones, with some not included. This sample has around 50,000 clones, with approximately 90% found just once. This specimen was CD4+ or CD8+ T cells sorted from blood, taken in a trial of the OX40 agonist ivuxolimab. The receptors come from an adult with an advanced solid tumor such as melanoma, head and neck, liver or kidney cancer. CDR3s include the opening cysteine and the closing phenylalanine or tryptophan. A D gene is named only where the DNA matches it firmly. Clone size is not always given. Where it is, it says once, few, many or a class for expanded clones.

j_gene	v_gene	d_gene	abundance	CDR3aa	CDR3nt
TRBJ1-4	TRBV7-2	.	.	CASSLMWGMEEKLFF	TGTGCCAGCAGCTTAATGTGGGGGATGGAAGAAAAACTGTTTTTT
TRBJ2-7	TRBV6-1	.	.	CASSPRQSYEQYF	TGTGCCAGCAGCCCACGACAGTCCTACGAGCAGTACTTC
TRBJ2-7	TRBV30	.	.	CAWSPLGYEQYF	TGTGCCTGGAGTCCTCTGGGCTACGAGCAGTACTTC
TRBJ2-4	TRBV5-1	.	.	CASSSGVGAKNIQYF	TGCGCCAGCAGCTCTGGAGTCGGAGCCAAAAACATTCAGTACTTC
TRBJ2-7	TRBV19	TRBD2	.	CASSIGLAGHEQYF	TGTGCCAGTAGTATCGGACTAGCGGGGCACGAGCAGTACTTC
TRBJ1-5	TRBV30	.	.	CSWRDTNQPQHF	TGTTCTTGGAGAGACACTAATCAGCCCCAGCATTTT
TRBJ2-5	TRBV15	.	.	CATSRVRDTQETQYF	TGTGCCACCAGCAGAGTCCGGGACACTCAAGAGACCCAGTACTTC
TRBJ1-5	TRBV5-1	.	.	CASSLGPEGSNQPQHF	TGCGCCAGCAGCCTGGGCCCCGAAGGAAGCAATCAGCCCCAGCATTTT
TRBJ1-4	TRBV7-9	.	.	CASSSYGQEKLFF	TGTGCCAGCAGCTCTTATGGACAGGAAAAACTGTTTTTT
TRBJ2-3	TRBV7-9	.	.	CASSRRDGDTDTQYF	TGTGCCAGCAGTCGTCGGGACGGAGACACAGATACGCAGTATTTT
TRBJ2-5	TRBV11-3	.	.	CASSLDVGLQETQYF	TGTGCCAGCAGCCTGGATGTGGGTCTACAAGAGACCCAGTACTTC
TRBJ1-4	TRBV5-5	.	.	CASSYADDGKLFF	TGTGCCAGCAGCTACGCCGACGACGGAAAACTGTTTTTT
TRBJ2-3	TRBV4-1	TRBD2	.	CASSQGTSSADTQYF	TGCGCCAGCAGCCAAGGGACTAGCTCCGCAGATACGCAGTATTTT
TRBJ2-1	TRBV29-1	.	.	CSVERIDGNEQFF	TGCAGCGTTGAACGGATAGACGGCAATGAGCAGTTCTTC
TRBJ2-1	TRBV28	.	.	CASSPGSSYNEQFF	TGTGCCAGCAGCCCAGGAAGCTCCTACAATGAGCAGTTCTTC
TRBJ1-6	TRBV9	TRBD1	.	CASSDGTDLDSPLHF	TGTGCCAGCAGCGATGGGACAGACCTCGATTCACCCCTCCACTTT
TRBJ2-5	TRBV6-1	.	.	CASTNIGGWETQYF	TGTGCCAGCACTAACATTGGGGGTTGGGAGACCCAGTACTTC
TRBJ2-6	TRBV25-1	.	.	CASSASGANVLTF	TGTGCCAGCAGTGCTTCCGGGGCCAACGTCCTGACTTTC
TRBJ1-2	TRBV4-2	TRBD1	.	CASSQDLGQGAYAYGYTF	TGTGCCAGCAGCCAAGATCTGGGACAGGGGGCTTATGCCTATGGCTACACCTTC
TRBJ1-5	TRBV7-6	.	.	CASSLNGGNQPQHF	TGTGCCAGCAGCTTAAATGGAGGCAATCAGCCCCAGCATTTT
TRBJ2-1	TRBV10-2	TRBD1	medium-sized	CASSGQGNEQFF	TGCGCCAGCAGTGGACAGGGTAATGAGCAGTTCTTC
TRBJ2-2	TRBV11-2	TRBD1	.	CANQGDTGELFF	TGTGCTAACCAGGGGGACACCGGGGAGCTGTTTTTT
TRBJ2-7	TRBV5-6	.	.	CASSPSVSYEQYF	TGTGCCAGCAGCCCATCTGTCTCCTACGAGCAGTACTTC
TRBJ2-7	TRBV6-1	.	.	CASSEIMGTAYEQYF	TGTGCCAGCAGTGAAATCATGGGTACGGCGTACGAGCAGTACTTC
TRBJ2-1	TRBV27	.	.	CASSLGDGGEQFF	TGTGCCAGCAGTTTAGGGGACGGGGGTGAGCAGTTCTTC
TRBJ2-7	TRBV7-2	.	.	CASSLVVGQTAEQYF	TGTGCCAGCAGCTTAGTTGTCGGGCAGACGGCCGAGCAGTACTTC
TRBJ2-7	TRBV4-1	.	.	CASSQVLETYEQYF	TGCGCCAGCAGCCAAGTATTAGAAACCTACGAGCAGTACTTC
TRBJ2-7	TRBV4-3	.	.	CASSQDLGLYEQYF	TGCGCCAGCAGCCAAGATCTGGGGTTATACGAGCAGTACTTC
TRBJ2-7	TRBV7-9	.	few	CASSWEYNEQYF	TGTGCCAGCAGCTGGGAGTATAACGAGCAGTACTTC
TRBJ1-5	TRBV10-3	.	.	CAVRDTDHGGNQPQHF	TGTGCCGTCCGGGACACAGATCATGGTGGCAATCAGCCCCAGCATTTT
TRBJ2-1	TRBV27	.	.	CASSGDVYSSYNEQFF	TGTGCCAGCAGTGGTGACGTGTATAGCTCCTACAATGAGCAGTTCTTC
TRBJ2-7	TRBV10-2	TRBD1	.	CASNSWDRGHEQYF	TGCGCCAGCAACTCTTGGGACAGGGGTCACGAGCAGTACTTC
TRBJ2-7	TRBV18	.	.	CASSLQGGLDEQYF	TGTGCCAGCTCACTACAGGGTGGGTTGGACGAGCAGTACTTC
TRBJ2-1	TRBV7-9	.	.	CASSLAVDEQFF	TGTGCCAGCAGCTTAGCGGTAGATGAGCAGTTCTTC
TRBJ2-1	TRBV11-1	TRBD2	.	CASSALAGGRGEQFF	TGTGCCAGCAGCGCACTAGCGGGGGGCCGAGGCGAGCAGTTCTTC
TRBJ2-7	TRBV27	.	.	CASSFKAGGAEQYF	TGTGCCAGCAGTTTTAAAGCGGGCGGTGCCGAGCAGTACTTC
TRBJ2-1	TRBV14	.	once	CASSLAGTLTSYNEQFF	TGTGCCAGCAGCCTAGCCGGGACGCTTACGTCCTACAATGAGCAGTTCTTC
TRBJ2-1	TRBV4-1	TRBD1	.	CASSLGDRAYNEQFF	TGTGCCAGCAGCTTGGGAGACAGGGCCTACAATGAGCAGTTCTTC
TRBJ2-2	TRBV11-3	.	.	CASSEAPGSGTGELFF	TGTGCCAGCAGCGAGGCACCGGGGTCGGGCACCGGGGAGCTGTTTTTT
TRBJ1-1	TRBV4-3	.	.	CASRERGLFSDTEAFF	TGCGCCAGCAGAGAAAGGGGTTTGTTCTCGGACACTGAAGCTTTCTTT
TRBJ1-1	TRBV30	.	.	CAWRAENTEAFF	TGTGCCTGGAGAGCCGAGAACACTGAAGCTTTCTTT
TRBJ2-7	TRBV27	TRBD2	.	CASSTRDYRYEQYF	TGTGCCAGCAGTACCCGGGACTACCGCTACGAGCAGTACTTC
TRBJ2-1	TRBV4-3	TRBD1	.	CASSHDREKQFF	TGCGCCAGCAGCCATGACAGGGAGAAGCAGTTCTTC
TRBJ1-4	TRBV9	TRBD1	.	CASSMPRTGGTTNEKLFF	TGTGCCAGCAGCATGCCCCGGACAGGGGGGACAACTAATGAAAAACTGTTTTTT
TRBJ2-5	TRBV10-3	TRBD1	.	CAISESRGQGAILEETQYF	TGTGCCATCAGTGAGTCAAGAGGACAGGGGGCTATCCTCGAAGAGACCCAGTACTTC
TRBJ1-5	TRBV27	.	.	CASSVGPWARGQPQHF	TGTGCCAGCAGTGTAGGGCCCTGGGCCAGGGGTCAGCCCCAGCATTTT